The next 32 T cell receptor beta chains were all read from a single sample in a study of cytomegalovirus exposure and HLA in healthy donors. Some clones are missing from TCRdb's copy, which holds only in-frame ones; the method was immunoSEQ multiplex PCR. The data show a few hundred thousand clones, with approximately 86% seen just once and approximately 0.96% held by the top ten. The sequencing input was PBMCs. The receptors originated from a man aged 25 to 40 in good health and CMV-seronegative.

The CDR3 loop is CASRIDRGGSPLHF. The CDR3 coding sequence is TGTGCCAGCAGAATAGACAGGGGAGGCTCACCCCTCCACTTT. V usage is TRBV6-4 and J usage is TRBJ1-6; TRBD1 matches 8 bases. Germline loops: CDR1 MRHNA, CDR2 SNTAGT. The CDR3 has 14 amino acids. The J segment lost 10 bases and the V segment lost 6 bases, leaving 8 bases of the junction unmatched.

The J gene is TRBJ1-1, the V gene TRBV7-2; TRBD1 is a possible D gene (5 bases). V lost 7 bases and J 0 bases, leaving 9 bases between the germline ends. This CDR3 is 13 amino acids long. The germline V gene has CDR1 SGHTA and CDR2 FQGNSA. The CDR3 sequence is CASNRQLNTEAFF. Here the CDR3 DNA reads TGTGCCAGCAACAGACAGTTGAACACTGAAGCTTTCTTT.

CDR3: CASQNRGQTGELFF. Written as DNA, the CDR3 is TGTGCCAGTCAAAACAGGGGGCAAACCGGGGAGCTGTTTTTT. The chain uses TRBV19 and TRBJ2-2, with 9 bases matching TRBD1. This CDR3 is built from 14 residues. Germline values: CDR1 LNHDA, CDR2 SQIVND (reference sequence). Germline trimming cut 8 bases from V and 5 bases from J; bases unmatched to any gene: 6.

The chain combines TRBV19 with TRBJ1-1; D perhaps matches TRBD1 (5 bases). V gave up 1 base and J gave up 4 bases, with 10 bases separating them. The CDR3 totals 14 residues. The germline V gene encodes CDR1 LNHDA and CDR2 SQIVND (reference sequence). CDR3 coding DNA: TGTGCCAGTAGTATAGTGGAAGGGGCCACTGAAGCTTTCTTT. Its protein is CASSIVEGATEAFF.

This clone was observed a single time. The chain recombines TRBV7-2 with TRBJ2-6, with 9 positions matching TRBD1. The CDR3 has 19 amino acids. Trimming removed 1 base from V and 1 base from J; junction bases left unmatched: 8. Germline V gene sequence: CDR1 SGHTA, CDR2 FQGNSA. The CDR3 sequence: CASSLGAGTGRSGANVLTF. CDR3 sequence (DNA): TGTGCCAGCAGCTTAGGAGCCGGGACAGGGAGATCTGGGGCCAACGTCCTGACTTTC.

The J gene is TRBJ1-2, the V gene TRBV5-1; 7 bases are shared with TRBD1. Trimming removed 0 bases from V and 3 bases from J; junction bases left unmatched: 8. Germline CDR1 is SGHRS and CDR2 is YFSETQ. CDR3 length: 16 amino acids. Here the CDR3 reads CASSLVWRDRDYGYTF. The CDR3 nucleotides are TGCGCCAGCAGCTTGGTTTGGAGAGACAGGGACTATGGCTACACCTTC. Full variable domain (missing parts from reference TRBV5-1 and TRBJ1-2): KAGVTQTPRYLIKTRGQQVTLSCSPISGHRSVSWYQQTPGQGLQFLFEYFSETQRNKGNFPGRFSGRQFSNSRSEMNVSTLELGDSALYLCASSLVWRDRDYGYTFGSGTRLTVV.

The chain carries TRBV5-6 and TRBJ1-2; D is unclear. V dropped 5 bases and J dropped 0 bases, with 11 bases sitting between them. The CDR3 loop spans 14 amino acids. CDR1 is SGHDT and CDR2 is YYEEEE in the germline V gene. CDR3 sequence: CASRRGVANYGYTF. The CDR3 region has the DNA TGTGCCAGCAGACGGGGAGTTGCTAACTATGGCTACACCTTC.

The chain is built from TRBV29-1 and TRBJ2-5, with D unclear. Trimming left V 6 bases short and J 3 bases short, with 5 bases between. Germline CDR1 and CDR2: SQVTM and ANQGSEA. CDR3 length: 10 amino acids. CDR3 sequence reads: CSVREETQYF. The CDR3, as DNA: TGCAGCGTGCGAGAAGAGACCCAGTACTTC.

CDR3 nucleotides: TGTGCCAGCAGCTTGGCGGGGGGGAACTACGAGCAGTACTTC. This codes for CASSLAGGNYEQYF. The rearrangement links TRBV5-5 to TRBJ2-7, with TRBD2 matching 8 bases. V shed 0 bases, J shed 3 bases, and the junction held 2 bases outside the gene matches. Germline CDR1 reads SGHKS; CDR2 reads YYEKEE (reference sequence). The CDR3 consists of 14 residues.

The CDR3: CSVEDRPLSGGVISYNEQFF. The DNA of the CDR3 is TGCAGCGTTGAAGATCGTCCCCTTAGCGGGGGGGTTATTTCTTACAATGAGCAGTTCTTC. The chain links TRBV29-1 to TRBJ2-1; 11 nucleotides agree with TRBD2. The germline gives CDR1 SQVTM, CDR2 ANQGSEA. Trimming removed 0 bases from V and 4 bases from J; junction bases left unmatched: 17. This CDR3 is built from 20 residues.

J is TRBJ2-1 and V is TRBV10-1; TRBD1 matches at 7 bases. The J segment lost 4 bases and the V segment lost 6 bases, leaving 9 bases of the junction unmatched. The CDR3 consists of 15 residues. Germline values: CDR1 WNHNN, CDR2 SYGVQD (reference sequence). The CDR3 DNA reads TGCGCCAGCAGGCCCGGGACAGATACGTACAATGAGCAGTTCTTC. Translated, it gives CASRPGTDTYNEQFF.

V usage is TRBV15 and J usage is TRBJ1-1, with D tentatively TRBD1 (6 bases). Trimming shortened V by 10 bases and J by 5 bases, and 14 bases separated the two germline ends. The V gene's germline CDR1 is LNHNV and CDR2 YYDKDF (reference sequence). CDR3 length: 12 amino acids. The CDR3 sequence is CAIQGLGTEAFF. The CDR3 DNA is TGTGCCATCCAGGGGCTGGGGACTGAAGCTTTCTTT.

The chain has TRBV18 and TRBJ1-5; D not resolved. The V gene lost 3 bases and the J gene lost 1 base, with 13 bases spanning the gap. There are 16 residues in the CDR3. CDR1 KGHSH and CDR2 LQKENI come from the germline V gene. CDR3 coding DNA: TGTGCCAGCTCACCTGCCCGGGAAGGAAGCAATCAGCCCCAGCATTTT. Amino acids: CASSPAREGSNQPQHF.

This sequence joins TRBV18 and TRBJ1-2, with D perhaps matching TRBD1 (6 bases). The germline V and J ends were trimmed by 1 base and 2 bases, with 11 bases remaining between them. Germline V gene sequence: CDR1 KGHSH, CDR2 LQKENI. The CDR3 totals 15 residues. The CDR3 coding sequence is TGTGCCAGCTCACCACGAGGGGACATAAACTATGGCTACACCTTC. This translates into CASSPRGDINYGYTF.

The chain carries TRBV6-5 and TRBJ2-5; 8 nucleotides align to TRBD2. CDR1 and CDR2 (germline): MNHEY, SVGAGI. This CDR3 comprises 12 residues. V shed 7 bases, J shed 7 bases, and the junction held 5 bases outside the gene matches. The CDR3 sequence: CASTRGGGTQYF. The CDR3 region has the DNA TGTGCCAGCACCCGGGGGGGAGGGACCCAGTACTTC.

V gene TRBV27 combines with J gene TRBJ1-5; D might be TRBD1 (6 bases). The germline CDR1 and CDR2 sequences are MNHEY and SMNVEV (reference sequence). The CDR3 has 16 residues. Trimming shortened V by 8 bases and J by 0 bases, and 17 bases separated the two germline ends. Here the CDR3 reads CASASRGSYSNQPQHF. The CDR3 nucleotides read TGTGCCAGCGCTTCCAGGGGCAGCTATAGCAATCAGCCCCAGCATTTT.

The chain employs TRBV20-1 and TRBJ1-1; D might be TRBD1 (6 bases). Trimming took off 5 bases at V and 10 bases at J, with 11 bases between the two ends. The CDR3 is 10 residues long. Germline V CDR1 and CDR2: DFQATT, SNEGSKA (reference sequence). CDR3 sequence (DNA): TGCAGTGCTGGGCAGGGGTCAGCTTTCTTT. Translated, it gives CSAGQGSAFF.

This clone was observed once. The chain recombines TRBV27 with TRBJ1-2; 7 bases are a match to TRBD1. The CDR3 spans 16 residues. Germline CDR1 MNHEY, CDR2 SMNVEV (reference sequence). Trimming cost V 5 bases and J 4 bases; bases outside gene matches: 13. Here the CDR3 DNA reads TGTGCCAGCAGTCCGCGACAGGGTATCCCCCCCTATGGCTACACCTTC. This codes for CASSPRQGIPPYGYTF.

As concerns this clone: The same CDR3 arises from other DNA sequences in this sample as well. The chain couples TRBV7-2 to TRBJ1-1, with D possibly matching TRBD1 (5 bases). This CDR3 is 14 amino acids long. Per germline, CDR1 SGHTA and CDR2 FQGNSA. V lost 1 base and J lost 2, with 8 bases in between. The CDR3 reads CASSLGQLNTEAFF. The CDR3 bases are TGTGCCAGCAGCTTAGGACAGCTAAACACTGAAGCTTTCTTT. The whole variable domain, filled in from reference TRBV7-2 and TRBJ1-1, reads GAGVSQSPSNKVTEKGKDVELRCDPISGHTALYWYRQSLGQGLEFLIYFQGNSAPDKSGLPSDRFSAERTGGSVSTLTIQRTQQEDSAVYLCASSLGQLNTEAFFGQGTRLTVV.

The rearrangement links TRBV6-1 to TRBJ1-5; possible D gene TRBD1, 6 bases. The V gene lost 3 bases and the J gene lost 0 bases, with 18 bases spanning the gap. Per germline, CDR1 MNHNS and CDR2 SASEGT. There are 18 residues in the CDR3. CDR3 bases: TGTGCCAGCAGTGAGACAGGCGTTAGTGGATATAGCAATCAGCCCCAGCATTTT. It encodes CASSETGVSGYSNQPQHF.

CDR3 sequence: CAISGTYNEQFF. In DNA, the CDR3 is TGTGCCATCTCTGGGACATACAATGAGCAGTTCTTC. The chain joins TRBV10-3 to TRBJ2-1; weak D call: TRBD1 (6 bases). Trimming shortened V by 8 bases and J by 4 bases, and 9 bases separated the two germline ends. The CDR3 is 12 amino acids. In germline, CDR1 is ENHRY, CDR2 SYGVKD.

The V gene is TRBV15, the J gene TRBJ1-1; TRBD1 aligns across 9 bases. This CDR3 is 15 amino acids long. Germline V gene data show CDR1 as LNHNV and CDR2 as YYDKDF (reference sequence). V lost 3 bases to trimming and J lost 1 base; unmatched junction nucleotides: 3. The CDR3 region has the DNA TGTGCCACCAGCAGCCAGGACAGGGGGAACACTGAAGCTTTCTTT. Encoded protein: CATSSQDRGNTEAFF.

The V call is TRBV18, the J call TRBJ1-1; 7 bases agree with TRBD1. The CDR3 consists of 14 residues. Germline V lookup: CDR1 KGHSH, CDR2 LQKENI. V gave up 0 bases and J gave up 7 bases; unmatched junction bases: 5. CDR3 coding DNA: TGTGCCAGCTCACCACCGTCATGGACAGGTGAAGCTTTCTTT. This codes for CASSPPSWTGEAFF. The variable domain in full, completed from reference TRBV18 and TRBJ1-1, reads NAGVMQNPRHLVRRRGQEARLRCSPMKGHSHVYWYRQLPEEGLKFMVYLQKENIIDESGMPKERFSAEFPKEGPSILRIQQVVRGDSAAYFCASSPPSWTGEAFFGQGTRLTVV.

This clone has a single count. The chain recombines TRBV5-1 with TRBJ2-7, with 14 bases identical to TRBD2. After removal of 8 bases from V and 3 bases from J, the junction contained 7 bases not matched to a gene. Per the germline V gene, CDR1 is SGHRS and CDR2 is YFSETQ. CDR3 length equals 15 residues. The CDR3 reads CASYGLAGGNYEQYF. The CDR3 DNA follows: TGCGCCAGTTACGGACTAGCGGGGGGAAACTACGAGCAGTACTTC.

The chain joins TRBV11-2 to TRBJ2-7; possibly TRBD2 for D (5 bases). V was pared by 4 bases and J by 0 bases, with 10 bases between. The CDR3 has 14 residues. The germline gives CDR1 SGHAT, CDR2 FQNNGV. This CDR3 reads CASSSYRDSYEQYF. In nucleotides, the CDR3 is TGTGCCAGCAGCTCCTACCGGGACTCCTACGAGCAGTACTTC. Together with reference TRBV11-2 and TRBJ2-7, the CDR3 gives the full variable domain: EAGVAQSPRYKIIEKRQSVAFWCNPISGHATLYWYQQILGQGPKLLIQFQNNGVVDDSQLPKDRFSAERLKGVDSTLKIQPAKLEDSAVYLCASSSYRDSYEQYFGPGTRLTVT.

The chain links TRBV10-3 to TRBJ1-2; TRBD1 matches at 7 bases. Germline V CDR1 and CDR2: ENHRY, SYGVKD. The J segment lost 2 bases and the V segment lost 5 bases, leaving 2 bases of the junction unmatched. The CDR3 consists of 13 residues. CDR3 nucleotide sequence: TGTGCCATCAGTCGGACAGGAAACTATGGCTACACCTTC. Amino acid sequence: CAISRTGNYGYTF.

The chain has TRBV5-6 and TRBJ2-7; TRBD1 matches at 9 bases. The junction had 10 bases not matched to a gene; V was cut back by 4 bases and J by 5 bases. The CDR3 is 15 amino acids. Germline assignment: CDR1 SGHDT and CDR2 YYEEEE. The CDR3 is CASSGTGGLFNEQYF. In DNA, the CDR3 is TGTGCCAGCAGCGGCACAGGGGGCCTATTCAACGAGCAGTACTTC.

The chain joins TRBV27 to TRBJ2-3; 8 bases line up with TRBD2. CDR1 MNHEY and CDR2 SMNVEV come from the germline V gene (reference sequence). The CDR3 covers 17 residues. Losses at the gene ends were 4 bases for V and 5 bases for J; bases not matched to a gene: 14. CDR3 loop: CASSSLQPGGHVDTQYF. CDR3 bases: TGTGCCAGCAGTTCACTCCAGCCGGGGGGGCATGTAGATACGCAGTATTTT.

This clone came up once. V gene TRBV7-9 combines with J gene TRBJ2-5; perhaps TRBD1 as D (5 bases). Germline V lookup: CDR1 SEHNR, CDR2 FQNEAQ (reference sequence). The CDR3 has 15 residues. V shed 5 bases and J shed 5 bases, with 18 bases lying between them. CDR3 residues: CASSQANRLRETQYF. The CDR3 nucleotides are TGTGCCAGCAGCCAAGCTAACAGGCTCCGGGAGACCCAGTACTTC.

This clone was picked up a small number of times. The chain employs TRBV5-4 and TRBJ2-7; 10 nucleotides agree with TRBD1. The CDR3 runs to 15 residues. The V and J ends lost 3 bases and 0 bases, in that order; junction bases with no gene match: 3. The germline V gene encodes CDR1 SGHNT and CDR2 YYREEE (reference sequence). CDR3 nucleotide sequence: TGTGCCAGCAGCTCGGGACAGGGGAGCTCCTACGAGCAGTACTTC. Residues: CASSSGQGSSYEQYF.

The J gene is TRBJ2-3, the V gene TRBV5-1; 7 bases line up with TRBD2. Per germline, CDR1 SGHRS and CDR2 YFSETQ. The CDR3 runs 13 residues. J was trimmed by 6 bases and V by 0 bases; bases with no gene match: 1. Written as DNA, the CDR3 is TGCGCCAGCAGCTTGGGACTAGCTGATACGCAGTATTTT. Translation gives CASSLGLADTQYF. Complete variable domain (other parts from reference TRBV5-1 and TRBJ2-3): KAGVTQTPRYLIKTRGQQVTLSCSPISGHRSVSWYQQTPGQGLQFLFEYFSETQRNKGNFPGRFSGRQFSNSRSEMNVSTLELGDSALYLCASSLGLADTQYFGPGTRLTVL.

The chain combines TRBV18 with TRBJ2-7; no firm D call. Between the trimmed V and J ends, which lost 0 bases and 3 bases, there was a span of 15 bases. The CDR3 covers 16 residues. From germline, CDR1 is KGHSH and CDR2 LQKENI. Here the CDR3 reads CASSPPLGPGFYEQYF. The CDR3 region has the DNA TGTGCCAGCTCACCACCGCTAGGTCCCGGTTTCTACGAGCAGTACTTC.